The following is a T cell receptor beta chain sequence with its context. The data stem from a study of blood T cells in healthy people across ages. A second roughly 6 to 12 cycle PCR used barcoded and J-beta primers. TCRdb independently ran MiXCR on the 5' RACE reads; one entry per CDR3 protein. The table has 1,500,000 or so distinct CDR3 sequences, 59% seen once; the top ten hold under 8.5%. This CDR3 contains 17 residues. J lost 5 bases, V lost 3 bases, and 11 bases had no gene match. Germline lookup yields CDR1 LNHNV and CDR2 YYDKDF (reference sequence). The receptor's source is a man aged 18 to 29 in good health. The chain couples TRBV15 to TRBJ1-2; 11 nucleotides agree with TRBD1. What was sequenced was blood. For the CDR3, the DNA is TGTGCCACCAGCAGTAGGACAGGGGGCCTTGCTGAGTATGGCTACACCTTC. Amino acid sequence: CATSSRTGGLAEYGYTF.